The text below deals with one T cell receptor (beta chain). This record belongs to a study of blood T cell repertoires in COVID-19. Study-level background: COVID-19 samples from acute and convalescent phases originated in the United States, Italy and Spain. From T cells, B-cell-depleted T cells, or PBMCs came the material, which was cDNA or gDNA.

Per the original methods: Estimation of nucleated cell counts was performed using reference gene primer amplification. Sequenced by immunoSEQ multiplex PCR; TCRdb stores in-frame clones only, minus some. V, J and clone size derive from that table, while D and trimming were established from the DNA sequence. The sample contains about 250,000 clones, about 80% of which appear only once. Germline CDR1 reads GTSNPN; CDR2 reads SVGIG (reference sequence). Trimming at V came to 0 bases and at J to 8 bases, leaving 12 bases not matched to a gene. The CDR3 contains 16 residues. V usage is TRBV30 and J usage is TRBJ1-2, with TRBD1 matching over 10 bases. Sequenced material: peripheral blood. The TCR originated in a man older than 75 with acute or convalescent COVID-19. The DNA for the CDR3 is TGTGCCTGGAGTGTACGGAGGGGGGACAGGGGAGGAGGCTACACCTTC. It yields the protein CAWSVRRGDRGGGYTF.